This TCR beta chain was sequenced for a study of cytomegalovirus exposure and HLA in healthy donors. With 60 Vbeta and 13 Jbeta primers, the PCR was carried out. Clones were sequenced by immunoSEQ multiplex PCR, and TCRdb holds only the in-frame ones, with some missing. The table has 150,000 to 200,000 clones, 70% to 80% seen once. Study outcomes and limitations: Immune exposure data for these donors was limited to CMV serostatus.

As to this clone: Its antigen is unidentified.

The origin of this receptor is a middle-aged man in good health and CMV-seropositive. Sequencing used PBMCs.

The CDR3 region has the DNA TGTGCCAGCAGCGTAGCGTTTAGCGGGGGGGGCACAGATACGCAGTATTTT. It is translated as CASSVAFSGGGTDTQYF. J is TRBJ2-3 and V is TRBV9; TRBD2 matches at 11 bases. V lost 0 bases and J lost 1; bases outside the gene matches: 4. CDR1 is SGDLS, CDR2 YYNGEE, per germline. The CDR3 totals 17 residues.